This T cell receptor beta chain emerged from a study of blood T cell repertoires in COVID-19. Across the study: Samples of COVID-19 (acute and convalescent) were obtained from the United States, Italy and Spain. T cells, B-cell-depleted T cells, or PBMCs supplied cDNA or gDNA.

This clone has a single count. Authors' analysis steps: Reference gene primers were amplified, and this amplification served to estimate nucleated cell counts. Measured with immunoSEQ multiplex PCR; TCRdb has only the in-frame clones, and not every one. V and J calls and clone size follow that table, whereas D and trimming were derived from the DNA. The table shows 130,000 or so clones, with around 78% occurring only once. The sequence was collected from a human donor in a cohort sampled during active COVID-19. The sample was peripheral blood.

CDR3 sequence reads: CASSQEFNRGGKLFF. DNA of the CDR3: TGTGCCAGCAGCCAAGAATTCAACAGGGGGGGAAAACTGTTTTTT. The V gene is TRBV14, the J gene TRBJ1-4; 8 bases agree with TRBD1. Germline V gives CDR1 SGHDN, CDR2 FVKESK. V was pared by 0 bases and J by 10 bases, with 7 bases of the junction left unmatched. The CDR3 contains 15 residues.